This section outlines one T cell receptor beta chain sequence together with its context. This entry comes from a study of OX40 agonist ivuxolimab in advanced cancers. Anyone with autoimmune disease history or systemic immunosuppression was excluded. Sequencing was performed with immunoSEQ multiplex PCR; in TCRdb, only in-frame clones are kept and a portion is missing. The table shows under 35,000 clones, with about 92% occurring only once. V gave up 1 base and J gave up 4 bases, with 8 bases separating them. CDR3 length: 14 residues. Per germline, CDR1 MNHEY and CDR2 SVGAGI. The J gene is TRBJ1-5, the V gene TRBV6-5; a weak D match, TRBD1 (5 bases). This specimen consisted of CD4+ or CD8+ T cells sorted from blood, obtained in a trial of the OX40 agonist ivuxolimab. The sequence came from an adult with an advanced solid tumor such as melanoma, head and neck, liver or kidney cancer. CDR3 sequence reads: CASSYYRGNQPQHF. The CDR3 region has the DNA TGTGCCAGCAGTTACTATAGGGGAAATCAGCCCCAGCATTTT.